Only one count was recorded for the clone carrying this TCR beta chain. What it recognizes is unknown. These data belong to a study of T cell responses to AZD1222 COVID-19 vaccine. Across the study: Recipients boosted at about 4 weeks or about 12 weeks are pooled. Findings of the study overall: The donors showed a predominance of white British ancestry and of females, with possible underestimation of clonal diversity. It was only after the peak T cell response that any repertoires were sampled. Close to half of all spike-specific TCRs reportedly target regions of the variants that are unmutated.

Trimming removed 7 bases at V and 0 bases at J, with 16 bases between. Per the germline V gene, CDR1 is MDHEN and CDR2 is SYDVKM. This CDR3 contains 16 residues. The protocol was immunoSEQ multiplex PCR, while the TCRdb copy is restricted to in-frame clones and leaves out a portion. The repertoire holds some 130,000 clones, with 93% as singletons. J is TRBJ1-3 and V is TRBV28; no clear D gene. Here the sequenced sample was peripheral blood, taken on day 0 of AZD1222 vaccination. The receptor was isolated from an adult in good health. CDR3: CASTLSGSDSGNTIYF. In nucleotides, the CDR3 is TGTGCCAGCACCTTGTCCGGGTCGGACTCTGGAAACACCATATATTTT.